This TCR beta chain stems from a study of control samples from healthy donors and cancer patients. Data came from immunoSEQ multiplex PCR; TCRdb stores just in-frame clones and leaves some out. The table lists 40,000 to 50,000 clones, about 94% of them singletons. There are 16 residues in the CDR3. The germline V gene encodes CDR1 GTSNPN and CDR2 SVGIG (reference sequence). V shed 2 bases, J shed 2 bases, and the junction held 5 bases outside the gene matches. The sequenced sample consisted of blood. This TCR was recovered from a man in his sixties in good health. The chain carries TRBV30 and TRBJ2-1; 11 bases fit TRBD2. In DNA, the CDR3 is TGTGCCTGGAGTCACTTAGCGGGAGGGCCCTACAATGAGCAGTTCTTC. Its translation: CAWSHLAGGPYNEQFF.